The clone carrying this TCR beta chain was counted ten times or more. The antigen is undetermined. The record originates from a study of T cells in Graves' hyperthyroidism and ophthalmopathy. Authors of the study amplified TCR beta CDR3 regions from RNA transcripts. First-round RT-PCR of the TCR CDR3 relied on the HTBI primer set. Each CDR3 protein is one row after TCRdb ran MiXCR on the multiplex PCR reads. The table has roughly 180,000 distinct CDR3 sequences, about 9.4% seen once; the top ten hold less than 25%. The hyperthyroidism patients had all been newly diagnosed, and their disease duration was under 2 months. Their ages ranged from 18 to 65 years. Whole-study results and caveats: Researchers found most expanded thyroid clonotypes above 0.001 in blood as well. Ophthalmopathy onset followed model prediction by a median about 6.9 months.

The source of this sequence is a woman younger than 35 with Graves' hyperthyroidism that later progressed to Graves' ophthalmopathy. The specimen was blood.

The CDR3 protein is CAWRTSGRALEQYF. DNA for the CDR3: TGTGCCTGGAGGACTAGCGGGAGGGCCCTCGAGCAGTACTTC. The rearrangement links TRBV30 to TRBJ2-7; TRBD2 matches 14 bases. Germline V CDR1 and CDR2: GTSNPN, SVGIG (reference sequence). J lost 6 bases, V lost 3 bases, and 4 bases had no gene match. The CDR3 totals 14 residues. Full variable domain (remainder filled in from reference TRBV30 and TRBJ2-7): SQTIHQWPATLVQPVGSPLSLECTVEGTSNPNLYWYRQAAGRGLQLLFYSVGIGQISSEVPQNLSASRPQDRQFILSSKKLLLSDSGFYLCAWRTSGRALEQYFGPGTRLTVT.